A selection of T cell receptor beta chains follows, all from one sample in a study of cytomegalovirus exposure and HLA in healthy donors. The protocol was immunoSEQ multiplex PCR, while the TCRdb copy is restricted to in-frame clones and leaves out a portion. The profile covers about 160,000 clones, with roughly 70% appearing a single time and approximately 2.8% taken by the ten largest. Material for sequencing was PBMCs. The origin of the receptors is a woman aged 30 to 39 in good health and CMV-seronegative. CDR3s include the opening cysteine and the closing phenylalanine or tryptophan. D genes are given only for firm matches. The size field is filled for only some rows; it gives once, few, many or a size class.

abundance,j_gene,d_gene,v_gene,CDR3nt,CDR3aa
.,TRBJ2-1,.,TRBV4-3,TGCGCCAGCAGCCTGGAGACGGGAGTGGATTACAATGAGCAGTTCTTC,CASSLETGVDYNEQFF
.,TRBJ1-5,.,TRBV6-5,TGTGCCAGCAGCCCCGGCACTATCCCCCATCAGCCCCAGCATTTT,CASSPGTIPHQPQHF
.,TRBJ2-5,.,TRBV29-1,TGCAGCGTTGAGCAGTCACAACAGACCCAGTACTTC,CSVEQSQQTQYF
.,TRBJ1-2,TRBD1,TRBV6-1,TGTGCCGAACAGGGGGCTTCCTATGGCTACACCTTC,CAEQGASYGYTF
few,TRBJ1-1,.,TRBV7-2,TGTGCCAGCAGCTTAGTAGGGGCCAACACTGAAGCTTTCTTT,CASSLVGANTEAFF
few,TRBJ1-4,.,TRBV30,TGTGCCTGGAGTTTATCAAGGACTTCAACTAATGAAAAACTGTTTTTT,CAWSLSRTSTNEKLFF
.,TRBJ2-5,TRBD2,TRBV6-5,TGTGCCAGCAGGAGGCCGGGACTAGCAGGAGAGACCCAGTACTTC,CASRRPGLAGETQYF
.,TRBJ2-1,TRBD1,TRBV28,TGTGCCAGCAGCCGGATTGGGACAGGGGGCTACAATGAGCAGTTCTTC,CASSRIGTGGYNEQFF
.,TRBJ2-1,TRBD1,TRBV7-3,TGTGCCAGCAGCTTCAGTGACAGGGGATATGAGCAGTTCTTC,CASSFSDRGYEQFF
.,TRBJ2-7,.,TRBV7-8,TGTGCCAGCAGCTTAGATAGCGGAGGCTACGAGCAGTACTTC,CASSLDSGGYEQYF
.,TRBJ1-1,.,TRBV7-9,TGTGCCAGCAGCTTAGTGGGTCTGGGGGCCATGAACACTGAAGCTTTCTTT,CASSLVGLGAMNTEAFF
.,TRBJ2-7,TRBD1,TRBV6-5,TGTGCCAGCAGTTACGCCGGGACAGGCGAGCAGTACTTC,CASSYAGTGEQYF
.,TRBJ2-7,.,TRBV4-1,TGCGCCAGCAGCTACGGGACAACCTACGAGCAGTACTTC,CASSYGTTYEQYF
.,TRBJ2-5,TRBD1,TRBV9,TGTGCCAGCAGCCGGGACAGGCAAGAGACCCAGTACTTC,CASSRDRQETQYF
once,TRBJ2-7,TRBD2,TRBV20-1,TGCAGTGCCGGGGGGGTTTACGAGCAGTACTTC,CSAGGVYEQYF
few,TRBJ2-7,TRBD2,TRBV5-1,TGCGCCAGCAGCTTGGCTGGGGGGGACGAGCAGTACTTC,CASSLAGGDEQYF
.,TRBJ1-1,.,TRBV9,TGTGCCAGCAGCGTAGGCAGGGAAACTGAAGCTTTCTTT,CASSVGRETEAFF
.,TRBJ2-2,.,TRBV5-4,TGTGCCAGCAGTATGGCCGGGACATCCCACACCGGGGAGCTGTTTTTT,CASSMAGTSHTGELFF
.,TRBJ2-3,.,TRBV5-6,TGTGCCAGCAGCTTGGTTGTAGGGGTGGGAGATACGCAGTATTTT,CASSLVVGVGDTQYF
.,TRBJ2-7,TRBD1,TRBV18,TGTGCCAGCTCACCTCTCTGGGGACAGGGCTCCTACGAGCAGTACTTC,CASSPLWGQGSYEQYF
.,TRBJ2-2,.,TRBV7-2,TGTGCCAGCAGCTTAGTGGAGGGAACCGGGGAGCTGTTTTTT,CASSLVEGTGELFF
.,TRBJ1-6,TRBD1,TRBV28,TGTGCCAGCAGTCGAATAGACAGGGACAATTCACCCCTCCACTTT,CASSRIDRDNSPLHF
.,TRBJ1-2,TRBD1,TRBV9,TGTGCCAGCAGCGTAGAGTCCCACAGAAGACAGGGGGCTGGAACCTTC,CASSVESHRRQGAGTF
.,TRBJ2-1,TRBD2,TRBV5-1,TGCGCCAGCAGCTCTAGCAGCGGGGTCAATGAGCAGTTCTTC,CASSSSSGVNEQFF
once,TRBJ2-7,.,TRBV2,TGTGCCAGCACCCAAGCATACGAGCAGTACTTC,CASTQAYEQYF
.,TRBJ1-5,.,TRBV4-2,TGTGCCAGCAGCCAAGCCAGGTATAGCAATCAGCCCCAGCATTTT,CASSQARYSNQPQHF
few,TRBJ2-6,.,TRBV7-9,TGTGCCAGCAGCTTCAAGGGGCGGTCTGGGGCCAACGTCCTGACTTTC,CASSFKGRSGANVLTF
once,TRBJ1-2,.,TRBV7-9,TGTGCCAGCAGGCCCTTCGACAGGAACCGCTATGGCTACACCTTC,CASRPFDRNRYGYTF
.,TRBJ2-2,.,TRBV5-8,TGTGCCACCGTAGCTCGGGACACCGGGGAGCTGTTTTTT,CATVARDTGELFF
.,TRBJ2-7,.,TRBV27,TGTGCCAGCAGTTTAAGCGGGCCAACCTACGAGCAGTACTTC,CASSLSGPTYEQYF
.,TRBJ2-5,.,TRBV4-3,TGCGCCAGCAGCCAAGATTTGGCCCCGGAGACCCAGTACTTC,CASSQDLAPETQYF
.,TRBJ2-7,.,TRBV27,TGTGCCAGCAGTCCTCCCCCAGGGCTCGTGGCGTCCGACTACGAGCAGTACTTC,CASSPPPGLVASDYEQYF
.,TRBJ2-7,.,TRBV2,TGTGCCAGCAGTGAAGTTGGGGAACCTCGGGGGAGCGGGCAGTACTTC,CASSEVGEPRGSGQYF
.,TRBJ1-6,.,TRBV7-9,TGTGCCAGCAGCGAGTGGGGCGACGGTAATTCACCCCTCCACTTT,CASSEWGDGNSPLHF
.,TRBJ2-1,TRBD2,TRBV6-5,TGTGCCAGCAGAAAGATAGCGGGAACGGGCAATGAGCAGTTCTTC,CASRKIAGTGNEQFF
.,TRBJ1-5,.,TRBV6-6,TGTGCCAGCAGCATCGGACAGAATCAGCCCCAGCATTTT,CASSIGQNQPQHF